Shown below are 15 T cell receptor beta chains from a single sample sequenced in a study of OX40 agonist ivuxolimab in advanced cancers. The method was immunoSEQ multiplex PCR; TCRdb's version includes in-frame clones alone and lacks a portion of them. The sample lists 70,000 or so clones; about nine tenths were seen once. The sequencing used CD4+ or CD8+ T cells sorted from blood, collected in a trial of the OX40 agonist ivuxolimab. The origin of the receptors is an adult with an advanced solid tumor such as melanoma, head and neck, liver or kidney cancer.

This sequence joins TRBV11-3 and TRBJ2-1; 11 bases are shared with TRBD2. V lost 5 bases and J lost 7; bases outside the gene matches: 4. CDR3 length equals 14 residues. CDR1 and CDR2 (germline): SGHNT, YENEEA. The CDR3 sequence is CASSLGTSGNEQFF. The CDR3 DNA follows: TGTGCCAGCAGCCTCGGGACTAGCGGTAATGAGCAGTTCTTC.

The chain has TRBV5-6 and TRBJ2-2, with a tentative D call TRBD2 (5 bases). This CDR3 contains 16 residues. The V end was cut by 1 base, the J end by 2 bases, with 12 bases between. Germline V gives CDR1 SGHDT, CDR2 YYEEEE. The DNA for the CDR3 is TGTGCCAGCAGCTTGTATACTAGATTAAACACCGGGGAGCTGTTTTTT. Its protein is CASSLYTRLNTGELFF.

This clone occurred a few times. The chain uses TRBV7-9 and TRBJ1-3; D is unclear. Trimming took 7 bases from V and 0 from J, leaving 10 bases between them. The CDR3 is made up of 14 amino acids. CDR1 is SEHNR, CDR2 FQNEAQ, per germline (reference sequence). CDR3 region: CASILVSSGNTIYF. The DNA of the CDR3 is TGTGCCAGCATCCTAGTAAGCTCTGGAAACACCATATATTTT.

The CDR3 sequence: CAWTQGSGGSEQYF. In DNA, the CDR3 is TGTGCCTGGACCCAGGGATCGGGTGGTTCTGAGCAGTACTTC. The chain joins TRBV30 to TRBJ2-7; weak D call: TRBD1 (5 bases). V was pared by 4 bases and J by 7 bases, with 20 bases between. Germline V gene lookup returns CDR1 GTSNPN and CDR2 SVGIG (reference sequence). The CDR3 contains 14 residues.

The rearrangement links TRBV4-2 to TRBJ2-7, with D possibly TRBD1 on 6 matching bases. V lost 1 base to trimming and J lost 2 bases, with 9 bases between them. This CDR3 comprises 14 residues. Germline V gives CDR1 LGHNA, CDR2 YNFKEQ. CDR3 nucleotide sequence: TGTGCCAGCAGCCAAGTACAGGGAGCCTACGAGCAGTACTTC. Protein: CASSQVQGAYEQYF.

In DNA, the CDR3 is TGTGCCAGCAGCTCAGCGCCAGGGGCGACCCAGTACTTC. Protein product: CASSSAPGATQYF. This rearrangement joins TRBV7-9 to TRBJ2-5; D perhaps matches TRBD1 (6 bases). The CDR3 runs 13 residues. V lost 4 bases and J 7 bases, leaving 13 bases between the germline ends. Germline assignment: CDR1 SEHNR and CDR2 FQNEAQ (reference sequence).

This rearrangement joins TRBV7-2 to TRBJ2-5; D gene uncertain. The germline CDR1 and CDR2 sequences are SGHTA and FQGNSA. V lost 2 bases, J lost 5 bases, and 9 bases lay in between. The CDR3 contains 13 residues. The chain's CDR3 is CASSLLGRETQYF. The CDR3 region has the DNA TGTGCCAGCAGCTTATTAGGCAGGGAGACCCAGTACTTC. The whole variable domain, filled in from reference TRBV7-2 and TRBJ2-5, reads GAGVSQSPSNKVTEKGKDVELRCDPISGHTALYWYRQSLGQGLEFLIYFQGNSAPDKSGLPSDRFSAERTGGSVSTLTIQRTQQEDSAVYLCASSLLGRETQYFGPGTRLLVL.

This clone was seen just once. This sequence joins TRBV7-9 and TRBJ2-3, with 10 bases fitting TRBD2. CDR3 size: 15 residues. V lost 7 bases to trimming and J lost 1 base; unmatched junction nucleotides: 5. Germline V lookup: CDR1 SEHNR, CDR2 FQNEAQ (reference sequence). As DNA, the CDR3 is TGTGCCAGCACCCCCGGGACTAGCGGCACAGATACGCAGTATTTT. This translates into CASTPGTSGTDTQYF.

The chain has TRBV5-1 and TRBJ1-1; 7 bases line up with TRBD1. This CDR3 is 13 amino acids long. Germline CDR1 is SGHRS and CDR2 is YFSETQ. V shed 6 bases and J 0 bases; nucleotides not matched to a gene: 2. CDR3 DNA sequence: TGCGCCAGCACCACAGGGGTGAACACTGAAGCTTTCTTT. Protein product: CASTTGVNTEAFF.

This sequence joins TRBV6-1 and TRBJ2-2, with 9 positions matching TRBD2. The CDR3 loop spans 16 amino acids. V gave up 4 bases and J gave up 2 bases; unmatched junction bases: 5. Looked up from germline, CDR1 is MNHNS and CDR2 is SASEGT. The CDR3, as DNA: TGTGCCAGCAGTGTATTTAGCGGGAGAAACACCGGGGAGCTGTTTTTT. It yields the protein CASSVFSGRNTGELFF.

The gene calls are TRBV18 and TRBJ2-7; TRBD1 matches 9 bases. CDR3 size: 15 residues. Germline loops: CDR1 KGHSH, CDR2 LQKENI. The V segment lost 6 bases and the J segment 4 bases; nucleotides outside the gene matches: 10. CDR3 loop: CASSPSGTGLYEQYF. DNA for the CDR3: TGTGCCAGCTCTCCCTCCGGGACAGGGTTATACGAGCAGTACTTC. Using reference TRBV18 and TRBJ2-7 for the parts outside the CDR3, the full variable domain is NAGVMQNPRHLVRRRGQEARLRCSPMKGHSHVYWYRQLPEEGLKFMVYLQKENIIDESGMPKERFSAEFPKEGPSILRIQQVVRGDSAAYFCASSPSGTGLYEQYFGPGTRLTVT.

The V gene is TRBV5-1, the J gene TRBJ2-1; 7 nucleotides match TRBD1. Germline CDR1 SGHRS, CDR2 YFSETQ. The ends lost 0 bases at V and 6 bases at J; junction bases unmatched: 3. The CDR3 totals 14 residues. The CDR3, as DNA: TGCGCCAGCAGCTTGGCCTGGACAGGCAATGAGCAGTTCTTC. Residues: CASSLAWTGNEQFF.

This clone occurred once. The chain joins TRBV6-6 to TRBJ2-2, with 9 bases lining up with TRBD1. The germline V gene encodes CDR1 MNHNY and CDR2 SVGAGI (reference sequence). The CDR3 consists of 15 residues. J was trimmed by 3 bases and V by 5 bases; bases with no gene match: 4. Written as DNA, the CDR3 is TGTGCCAGCAGTGGGAGACAGGGGGACACCGGGGAGCTGTTTTTT. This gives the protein CASSGRQGDTGELFF.

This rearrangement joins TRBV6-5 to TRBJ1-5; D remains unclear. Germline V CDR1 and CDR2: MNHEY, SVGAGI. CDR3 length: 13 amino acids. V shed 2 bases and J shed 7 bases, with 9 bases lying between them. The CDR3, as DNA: TGTGCCAGCAGTTACGTGAGAGGACAGCCCCAGCATTTT. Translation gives CASSYVRGQPQHF.

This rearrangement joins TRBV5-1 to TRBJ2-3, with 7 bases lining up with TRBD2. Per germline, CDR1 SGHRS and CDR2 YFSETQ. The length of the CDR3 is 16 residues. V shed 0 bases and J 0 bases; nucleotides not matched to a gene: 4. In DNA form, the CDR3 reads TGCGCCAGCAGCTTGGAGGGTAGCGGGAGCACAGATACGCAGTATTTT. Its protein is CASSLEGSGSTDTQYF.